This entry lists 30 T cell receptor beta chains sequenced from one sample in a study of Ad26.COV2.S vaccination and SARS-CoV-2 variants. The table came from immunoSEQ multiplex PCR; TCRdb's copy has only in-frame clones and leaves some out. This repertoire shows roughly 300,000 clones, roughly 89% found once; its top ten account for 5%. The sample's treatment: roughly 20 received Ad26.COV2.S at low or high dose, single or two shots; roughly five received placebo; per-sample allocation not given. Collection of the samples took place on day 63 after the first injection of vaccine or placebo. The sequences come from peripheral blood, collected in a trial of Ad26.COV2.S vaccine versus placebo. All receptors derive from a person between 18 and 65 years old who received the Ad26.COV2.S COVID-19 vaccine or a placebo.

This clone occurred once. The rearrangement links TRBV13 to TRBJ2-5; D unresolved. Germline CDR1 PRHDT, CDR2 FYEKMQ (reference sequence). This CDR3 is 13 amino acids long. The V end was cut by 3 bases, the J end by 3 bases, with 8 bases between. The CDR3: CASSFRQKETQYF. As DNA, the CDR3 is TGTGCCAGCAGCTTCCGGCAGAAAGAGACCCAGTACTTC. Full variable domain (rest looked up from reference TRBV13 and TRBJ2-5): AAGVIQSPRHLIKEKRETATLKCYPIPRHDTVYWYQQGPGQDPQFLISFYEKMQSDKGSIPDRFSAQQFSDYHSELNMSSLELGDSALYFCASSFRQKETQYFGPGTRLLVL.

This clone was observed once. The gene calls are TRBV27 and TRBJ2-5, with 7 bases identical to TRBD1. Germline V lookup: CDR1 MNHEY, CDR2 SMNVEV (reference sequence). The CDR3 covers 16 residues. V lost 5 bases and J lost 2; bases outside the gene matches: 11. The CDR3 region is CASSPRDSQTQETQYF. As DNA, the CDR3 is TGTGCCAGCAGTCCCCGGGACAGCCAGACGCAAGAGACCCAGTACTTC.

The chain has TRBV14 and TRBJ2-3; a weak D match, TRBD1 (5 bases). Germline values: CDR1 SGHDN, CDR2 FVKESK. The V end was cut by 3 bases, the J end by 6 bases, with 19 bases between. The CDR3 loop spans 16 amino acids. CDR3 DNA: TGTGCCAGCAGCCACGAGCGACGAAGGGGCTTCGATACGCAGTATTTT. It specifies CASSHERRRGFDTQYF.

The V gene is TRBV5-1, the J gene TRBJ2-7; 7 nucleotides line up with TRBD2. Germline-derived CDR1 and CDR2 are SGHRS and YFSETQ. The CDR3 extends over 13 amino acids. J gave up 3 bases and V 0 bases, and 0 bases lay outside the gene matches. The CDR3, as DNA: TGCGCCAGCAGCTTGGAGCGGGACTACGAGCAGTACTTC. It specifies CASSLERDYEQYF.

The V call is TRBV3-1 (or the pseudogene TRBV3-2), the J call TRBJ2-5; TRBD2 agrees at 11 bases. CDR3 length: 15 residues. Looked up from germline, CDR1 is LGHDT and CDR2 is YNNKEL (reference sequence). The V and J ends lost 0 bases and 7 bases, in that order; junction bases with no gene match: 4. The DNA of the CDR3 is TGTGCCAGCAGCCAAGATGGACTAGCGGGTCGGACCCAGTACTTC. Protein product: CASSQDGLAGRTQYF.

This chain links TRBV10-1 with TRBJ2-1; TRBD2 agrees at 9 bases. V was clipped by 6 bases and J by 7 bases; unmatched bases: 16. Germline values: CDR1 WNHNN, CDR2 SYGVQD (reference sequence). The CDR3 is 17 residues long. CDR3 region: CASRNGLAGGQRNEQFF. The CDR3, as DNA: TGCGCCAGCAGGAATGGACTTGCGGGGGGGCAGCGGAATGAGCAGTTCTTC.

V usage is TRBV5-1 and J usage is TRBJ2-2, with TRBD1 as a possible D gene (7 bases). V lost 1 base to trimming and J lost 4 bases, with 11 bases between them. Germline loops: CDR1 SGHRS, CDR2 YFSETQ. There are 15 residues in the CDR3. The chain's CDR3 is CASSLRQGGTGELFF. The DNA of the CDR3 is TGCGCCAGCAGCTTGAGACAGGGAGGCACCGGGGAGCTGTTTTTT.

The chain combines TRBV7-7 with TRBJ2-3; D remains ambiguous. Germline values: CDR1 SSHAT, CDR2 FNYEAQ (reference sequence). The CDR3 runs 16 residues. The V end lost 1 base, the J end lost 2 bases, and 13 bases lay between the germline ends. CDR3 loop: CASSLGQFGDTDTQYF. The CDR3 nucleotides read TGTGCCAGCAGCTTAGGGCAGTTTGGGGACACAGATACGCAGTATTTT.

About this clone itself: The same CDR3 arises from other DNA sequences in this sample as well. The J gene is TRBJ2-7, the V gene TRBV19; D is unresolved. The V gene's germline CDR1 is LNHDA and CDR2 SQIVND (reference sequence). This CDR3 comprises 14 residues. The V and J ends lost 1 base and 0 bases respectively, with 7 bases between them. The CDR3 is CASSIVGSSYEQYF. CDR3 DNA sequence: TGTGCCAGTAGTATAGTCGGCAGCTCCTACGAGCAGTACTTC.

In DNA, the CDR3 is TGTGCCAGCAGCTTAGGAGGGGTCTCTATCGGCTACACCTTC. It encodes CASSLGGVSIGYTF. The chain has TRBV7-2 and TRBJ1-2, with D maybe TRBD1 (5 bases). The CDR3 covers 14 residues. Germline V gene lookup returns CDR1 SGHTA and CDR2 FQGNSA. V lost 1 base and J 8 bases, leaving 14 bases between the germline ends.

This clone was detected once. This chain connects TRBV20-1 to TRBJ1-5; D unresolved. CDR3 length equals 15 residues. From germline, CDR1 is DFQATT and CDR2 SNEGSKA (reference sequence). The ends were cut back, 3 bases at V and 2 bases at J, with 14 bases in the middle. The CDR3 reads CSASRPGNGNQPQHF. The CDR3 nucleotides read TGCAGTGCTAGTCGCCCGGGAAACGGCAATCAGCCCCAGCATTTT.

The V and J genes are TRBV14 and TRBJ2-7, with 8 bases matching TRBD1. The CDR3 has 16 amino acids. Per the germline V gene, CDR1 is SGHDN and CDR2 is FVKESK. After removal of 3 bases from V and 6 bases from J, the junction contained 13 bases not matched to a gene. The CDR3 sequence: CASSHRGQGALSEQYF. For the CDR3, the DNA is TGTGCCAGCAGCCACCGCGGACAGGGAGCCTTATCCGAGCAGTACTTC.

CDR3 sequence: CASSRDTTDTQYF. Written as DNA, the CDR3 is TGTGCCAGCAGCAGGGACACCACAGATACGCAGTATTTT. The V and J genes are TRBV7-9 and TRBJ2-3, with D perhaps TRBD1 (6 bases). This CDR3 has 13 residues. Trimming cost V 5 bases and J 2 bases, with 8 bases left between them. CDR1 and CDR2 (germline): SEHNR, FQNEAQ (reference sequence). The full variable domain, in which reference TRBV7-9 and TRBJ2-3 provide the parts outside the CDR3, is DTGVSQNPRHKITKRGQNVTFRCDPISEHNRLYWYRQTLGQGPEFLTYFQNEAQLEKSRLLSDRFSAERPKGSFSTLEIQRTEQGDSAMYLCASSRDTTDTQYFGPGTRLTVL.

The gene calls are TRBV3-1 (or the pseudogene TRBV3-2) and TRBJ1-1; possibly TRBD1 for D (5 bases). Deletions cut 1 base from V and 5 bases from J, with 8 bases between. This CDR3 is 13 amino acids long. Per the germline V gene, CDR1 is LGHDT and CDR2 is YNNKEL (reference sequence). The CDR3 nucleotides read TGTGCCAGCAGCCAAGTGGGGGGGACTGAAGCTTTCTTT. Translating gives CASSQVGGTEAFF.

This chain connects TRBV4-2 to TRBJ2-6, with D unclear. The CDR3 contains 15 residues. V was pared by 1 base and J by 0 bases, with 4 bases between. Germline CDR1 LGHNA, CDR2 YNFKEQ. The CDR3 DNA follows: TGTGCCAGCAGCCAAGTTATCTCTGGGGCCAACGTCCTGACTTTC. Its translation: CASSQVISGANVLTF.

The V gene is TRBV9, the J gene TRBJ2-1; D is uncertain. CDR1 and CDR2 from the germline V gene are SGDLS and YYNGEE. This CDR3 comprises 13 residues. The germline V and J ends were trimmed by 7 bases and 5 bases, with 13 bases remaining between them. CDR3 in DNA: TGTGCCAGCTCCCCCGCCAACAACAATGAGCAGTTCTTC. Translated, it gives CASSPANNNEQFF.

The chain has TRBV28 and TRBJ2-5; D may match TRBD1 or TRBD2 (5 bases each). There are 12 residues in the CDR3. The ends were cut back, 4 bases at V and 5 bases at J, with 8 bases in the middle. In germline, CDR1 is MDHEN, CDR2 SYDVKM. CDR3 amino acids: CASSWGLETQYF. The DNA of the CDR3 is TGTGCCAGCAGTTGGGGGTTGGAGACCCAGTACTTC.

CDR3 loop: CASSLGAANEKLFF. Here the CDR3 DNA reads TGCGCCAGCAGCTTGGGGGCTGCTAATGAAAAACTGTTTTTT. This chain uses TRBV5-1 with TRBJ1-4; D uncertain. Germline V gene data show CDR1 as SGHRS and CDR2 as YFSETQ. V lost 0 bases to trimming and J lost 3 bases, with 6 bases between them. This CDR3 contains 14 residues.

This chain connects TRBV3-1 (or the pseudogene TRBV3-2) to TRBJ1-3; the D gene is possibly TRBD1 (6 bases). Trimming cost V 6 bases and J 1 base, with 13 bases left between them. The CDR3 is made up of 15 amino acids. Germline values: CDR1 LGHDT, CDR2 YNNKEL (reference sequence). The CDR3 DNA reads TGTGCCAGCAGAGCTGCGAGGGGGTCTGGAAACACCATATATTTT. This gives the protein CASRAARGSGNTIYF.

The CDR3 region is CAIAGGSGAYEQYF. As DNA, the CDR3 is TGTGCCATCGCGGGGGGTAGCGGGGCCTACGAGCAGTACTTC. This sequence joins TRBV10-3 and TRBJ2-7; 8 bases are shared with TRBD2. CDR1 is ENHRY, CDR2 SYGVKD, per germline. V lost 8 bases, J lost 2 bases, and 8 bases stayed unmatched. The CDR3 runs to 14 residues.

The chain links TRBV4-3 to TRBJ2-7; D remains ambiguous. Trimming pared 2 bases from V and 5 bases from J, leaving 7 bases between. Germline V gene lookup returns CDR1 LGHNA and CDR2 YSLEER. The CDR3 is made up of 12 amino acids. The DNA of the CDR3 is TGCGCCAGCAGCCAATCCGGGCACGAGCAGTACTTC. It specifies CASSQSGHEQYF.

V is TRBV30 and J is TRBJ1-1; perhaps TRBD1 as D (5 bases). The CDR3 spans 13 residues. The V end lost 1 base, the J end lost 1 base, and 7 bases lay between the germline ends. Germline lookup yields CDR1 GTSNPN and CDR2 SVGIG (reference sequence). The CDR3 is CAWSGGRNTEAFF. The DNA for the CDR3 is TGTGCCTGGAGTGGGGGACGGAACACTGAAGCTTTCTTT.

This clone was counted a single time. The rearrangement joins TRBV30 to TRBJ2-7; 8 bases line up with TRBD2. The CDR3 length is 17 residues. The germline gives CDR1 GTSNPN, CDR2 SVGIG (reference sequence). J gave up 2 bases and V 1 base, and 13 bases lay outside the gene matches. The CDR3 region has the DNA TGTGCCTGGAGTGGAAGGAAACTAAGCGGGAGAACCTACGAGCAGTACTTC. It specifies CAWSGRKLSGRTYEQYF.

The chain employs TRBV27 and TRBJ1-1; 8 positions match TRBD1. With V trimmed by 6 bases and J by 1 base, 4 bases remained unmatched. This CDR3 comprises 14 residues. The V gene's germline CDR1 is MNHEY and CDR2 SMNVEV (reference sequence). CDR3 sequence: CASSLGTGNTEAFF. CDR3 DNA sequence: TGTGCCAGCAGCTTAGGGACAGGGAACACTGAAGCTTTCTTT.

This chain's CDR3 is CASSRARQVHVDSPLHF. CDR3 nucleotides: TGTGCCAGCAGCCGAGCGAGACAGGTTCATGTGGATTCACCCCTCCACTTT. The chain recombines TRBV28 with TRBJ1-6, with a weak D call TRBD1 (6 bases). The V end lost 6 bases, the J end lost 8 bases, and 23 bases lay between the germline ends. Germline values: CDR1 MDHEN, CDR2 SYDVKM. The CDR3 consists of 17 residues.

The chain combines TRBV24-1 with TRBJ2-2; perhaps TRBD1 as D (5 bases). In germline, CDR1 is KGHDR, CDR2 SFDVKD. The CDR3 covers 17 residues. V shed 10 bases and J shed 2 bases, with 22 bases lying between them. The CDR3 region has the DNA TGTGCCACAAGCTCCCCGAGGTTCCAGGGAAACACCGGGGAGCTGTTTTTT. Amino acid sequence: CATSSPRFQGNTGELFF.

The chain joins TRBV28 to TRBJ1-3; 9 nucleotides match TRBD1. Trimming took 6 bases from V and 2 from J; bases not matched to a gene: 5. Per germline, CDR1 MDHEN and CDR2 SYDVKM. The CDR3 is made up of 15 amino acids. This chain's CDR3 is CASRTGGFTGNTIYF. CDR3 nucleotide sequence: TGTGCCAGCAGGACAGGGGGTTTTACTGGAAACACCATATATTTT. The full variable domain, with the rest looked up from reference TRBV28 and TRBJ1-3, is DVKVTQSSRYLVKRTGEKVFLECVQDMDHENMFWYRQDPGLGLRLIYFSYDVKMKEKGDIPEGYSVSREKKERFSLILESASTNQTSMYLCASRTGGFTGNTIYFGEGSWLTVV.

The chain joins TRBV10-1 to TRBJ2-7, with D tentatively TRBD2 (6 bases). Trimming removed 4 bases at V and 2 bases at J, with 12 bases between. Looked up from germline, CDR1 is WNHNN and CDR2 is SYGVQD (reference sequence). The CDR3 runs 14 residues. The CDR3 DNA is TGCGCCAGCAGTGCGGGAGATACGGCCTACGAGCAGTACTTC. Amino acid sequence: CASSAGDTAYEQYF.

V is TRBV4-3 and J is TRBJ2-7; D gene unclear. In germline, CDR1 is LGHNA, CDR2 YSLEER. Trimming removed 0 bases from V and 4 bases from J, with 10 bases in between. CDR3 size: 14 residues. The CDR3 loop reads CASSQDLSNYEQYF. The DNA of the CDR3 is TGCGCCAGCAGCCAAGATTTGAGCAATTACGAGCAGTACTTC.

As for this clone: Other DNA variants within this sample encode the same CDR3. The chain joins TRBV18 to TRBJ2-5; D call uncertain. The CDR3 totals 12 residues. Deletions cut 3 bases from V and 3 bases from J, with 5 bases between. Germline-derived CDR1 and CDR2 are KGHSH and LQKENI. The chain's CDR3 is CASSPLEETQYF. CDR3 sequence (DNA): TGTGCCAGCTCACCCCTCGAAGAGACCCAGTACTTC.